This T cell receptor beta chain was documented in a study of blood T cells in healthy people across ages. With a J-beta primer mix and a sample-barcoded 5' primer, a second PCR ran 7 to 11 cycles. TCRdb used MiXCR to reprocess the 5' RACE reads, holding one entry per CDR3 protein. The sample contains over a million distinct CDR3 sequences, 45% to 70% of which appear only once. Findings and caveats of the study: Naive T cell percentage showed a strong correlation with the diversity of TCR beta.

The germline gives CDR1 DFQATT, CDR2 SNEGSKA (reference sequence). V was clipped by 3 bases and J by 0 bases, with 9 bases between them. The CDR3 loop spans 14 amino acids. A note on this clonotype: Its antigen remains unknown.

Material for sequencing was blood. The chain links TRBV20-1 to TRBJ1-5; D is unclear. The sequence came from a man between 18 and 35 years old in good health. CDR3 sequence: CSASLGDSNQPQHF. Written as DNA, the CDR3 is TGCAGTGCTAGCCTCGGGGATAGCAATCAGCCCCAGCATTTT.